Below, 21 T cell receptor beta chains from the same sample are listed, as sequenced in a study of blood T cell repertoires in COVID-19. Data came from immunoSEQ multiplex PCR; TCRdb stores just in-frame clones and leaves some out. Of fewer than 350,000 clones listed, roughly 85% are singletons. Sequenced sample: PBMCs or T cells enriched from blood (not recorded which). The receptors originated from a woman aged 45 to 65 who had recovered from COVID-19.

DNA for the CDR3: TGTGCCAGCAGCGACGGACAGGGGGAGTACACTGAAGCTTTCTTT. This codes for CASSDGQGEYTEAFF. This chain links TRBV5-6 with TRBJ1-1, with TRBD1 matching 10 bases. CDR3 length: 15 amino acids. Unmatched junction bases numbered 6, after V lost 4 bases and J lost 3 bases. Looked up from germline, CDR1 is SGHDT and CDR2 is YYEEEE.

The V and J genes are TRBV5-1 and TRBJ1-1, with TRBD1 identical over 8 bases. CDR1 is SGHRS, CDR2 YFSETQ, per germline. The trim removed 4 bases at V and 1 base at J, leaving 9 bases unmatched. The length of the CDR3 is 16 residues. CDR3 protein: CASSLKATGENTEAFF. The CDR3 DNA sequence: TGCGCCAGCAGCCTAAAGGCGACAGGGGAGAACACTGAAGCTTTCTTT. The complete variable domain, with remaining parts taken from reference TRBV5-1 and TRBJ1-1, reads KAGVTQTPRYLIKTRGQQVTLSCSPISGHRSVSWYQQTPGQGLQFLFEYFSETQRNKGNFPGRFSGRQFSNSRSEMNVSTLELGDSALYLCASSLKATGENTEAFFGQGTRLTVV.

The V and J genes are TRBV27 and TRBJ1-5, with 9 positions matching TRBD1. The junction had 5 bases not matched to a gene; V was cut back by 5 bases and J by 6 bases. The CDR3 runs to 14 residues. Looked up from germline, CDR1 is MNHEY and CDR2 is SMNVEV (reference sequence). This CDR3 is CASSKTGGGQPQHF. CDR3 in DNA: TGTGCCAGCAGTAAAACAGGGGGCGGTCAGCCCCAGCATTTT.

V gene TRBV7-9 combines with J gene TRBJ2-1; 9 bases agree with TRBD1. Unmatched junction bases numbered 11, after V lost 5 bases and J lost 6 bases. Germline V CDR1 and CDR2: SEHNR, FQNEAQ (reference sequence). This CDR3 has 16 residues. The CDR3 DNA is TGTGCCAGCAGCCCCGGGTCAGGGACAGGGCGCAATGAGCAGTTCTTC. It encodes CASSPGSGTGRNEQFF.

The CDR3 protein is CASQRGNQPQHF. The CDR3 nucleotides read TGTGCCAGCCAGAGGGGCAATCAGCCCCAGCATTTT. The rearrangement joins TRBV2 to TRBJ1-5, with no clear D. CDR1 SNHLY and CDR2 FYNNEI come from the germline V gene. Trimming removed 8 bases from V and 2 bases from J, with 7 bases in between. The CDR3 length is 12 residues.

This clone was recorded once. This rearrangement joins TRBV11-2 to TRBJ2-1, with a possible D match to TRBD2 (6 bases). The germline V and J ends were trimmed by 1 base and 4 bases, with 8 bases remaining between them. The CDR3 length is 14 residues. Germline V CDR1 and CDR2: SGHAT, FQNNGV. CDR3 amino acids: CASSLAGAYNEQFF. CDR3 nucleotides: TGTGCCAGCAGCTTAGCGGGAGCTTACAATGAGCAGTTCTTC. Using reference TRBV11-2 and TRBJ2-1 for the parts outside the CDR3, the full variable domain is EAGVAQSPRYKIIEKRQSVAFWCNPISGHATLYWYQQILGQGPKLLIQFQNNGVVDDSQLPKDRFSAERLKGVDSTLKIQPAKLEDSAVYLCASSLAGAYNEQFFGPGTRLTVL.

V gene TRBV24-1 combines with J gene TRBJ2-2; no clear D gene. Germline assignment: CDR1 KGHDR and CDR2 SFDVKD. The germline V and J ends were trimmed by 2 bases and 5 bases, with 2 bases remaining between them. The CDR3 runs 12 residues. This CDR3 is CATSDSTGELFF. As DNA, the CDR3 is TGTGCCACCAGTGATTCTACCGGGGAGCTGTTTTTT.

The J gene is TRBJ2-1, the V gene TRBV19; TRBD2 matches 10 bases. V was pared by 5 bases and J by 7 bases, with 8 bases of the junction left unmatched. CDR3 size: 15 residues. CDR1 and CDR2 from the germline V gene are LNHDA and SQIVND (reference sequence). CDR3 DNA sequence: TGTGCCAGTAGTGGCCGACTAGCGGGTCAAAATGAGCAGTTCTTC. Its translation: CASSGRLAGQNEQFF. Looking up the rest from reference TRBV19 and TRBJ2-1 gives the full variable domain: DGGITQSPKYLFRKEGQNVTLSCEQNLNHDAMYWYRQDPGQGLRLIYYSQIVNDFQKGDIAEGYSVSREKKESFPLTVTSAQKNPTAFYLCASSGRLAGQNEQFFGPGTRLTVL.

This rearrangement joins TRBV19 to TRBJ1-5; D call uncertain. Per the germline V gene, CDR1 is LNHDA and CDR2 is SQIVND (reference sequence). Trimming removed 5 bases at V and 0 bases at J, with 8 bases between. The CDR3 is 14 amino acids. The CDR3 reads CASSLPGSNQPQHF. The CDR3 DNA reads TGTGCCAGTAGTCTTCCAGGTAGCAATCAGCCCCAGCATTTT.

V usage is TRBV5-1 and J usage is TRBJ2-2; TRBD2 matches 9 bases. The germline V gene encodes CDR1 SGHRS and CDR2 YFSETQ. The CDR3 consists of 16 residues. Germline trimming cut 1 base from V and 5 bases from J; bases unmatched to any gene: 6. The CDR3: CASSLPGTSLTGELFF. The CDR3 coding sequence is TGCGCCAGCAGCTTGCCCGGGACTAGCCTAACCGGGGAGCTGTTTTTT.

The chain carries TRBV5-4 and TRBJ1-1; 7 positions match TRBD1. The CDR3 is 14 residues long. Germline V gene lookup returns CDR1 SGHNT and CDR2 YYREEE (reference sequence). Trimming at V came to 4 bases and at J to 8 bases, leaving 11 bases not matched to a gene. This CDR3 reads CASSRETGKVEAFF. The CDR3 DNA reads TGTGCCAGCAGCCGGGAGACAGGGAAGGTCGAAGCTTTCTTT.

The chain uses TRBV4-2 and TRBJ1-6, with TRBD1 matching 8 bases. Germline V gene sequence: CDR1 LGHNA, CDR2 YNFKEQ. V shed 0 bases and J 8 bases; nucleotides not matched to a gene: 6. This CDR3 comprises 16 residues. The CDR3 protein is CASSQEIGQGHSPLHF. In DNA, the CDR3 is TGTGCCAGCAGCCAAGAGATCGGACAGGGCCATTCACCCCTCCACTTT.

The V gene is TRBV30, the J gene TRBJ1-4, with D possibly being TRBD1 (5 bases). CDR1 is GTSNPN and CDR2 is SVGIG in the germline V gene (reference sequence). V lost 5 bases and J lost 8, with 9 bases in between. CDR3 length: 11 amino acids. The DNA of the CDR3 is TGTGCCTGGGGGGGAGAGGAAAAACTGTTTTTT. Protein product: CAWGGEEKLFF.

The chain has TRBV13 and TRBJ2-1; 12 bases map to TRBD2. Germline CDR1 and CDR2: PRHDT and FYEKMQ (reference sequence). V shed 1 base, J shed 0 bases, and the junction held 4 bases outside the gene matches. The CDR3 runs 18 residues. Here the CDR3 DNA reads TGTGCCAGCAGCTTAGTGGGACTAGCGGGCACCTCCTACAATGAGCAGTTCTTC. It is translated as CASSLVGLAGTSYNEQFF.

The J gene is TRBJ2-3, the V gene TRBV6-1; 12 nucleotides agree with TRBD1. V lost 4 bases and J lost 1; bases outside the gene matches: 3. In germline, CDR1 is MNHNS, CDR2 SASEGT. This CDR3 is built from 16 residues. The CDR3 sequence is CASSGDRGRGTDTQYF. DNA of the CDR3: TGTGCCAGCAGTGGGGACAGGGGGCGAGGCACAGATACGCAGTATTTT.

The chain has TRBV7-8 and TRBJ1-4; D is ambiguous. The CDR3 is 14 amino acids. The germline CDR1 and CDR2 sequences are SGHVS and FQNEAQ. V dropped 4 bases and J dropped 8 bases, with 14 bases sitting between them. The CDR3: CASSSARAGEKLFF. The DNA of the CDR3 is TGTGCCAGCAGCTCCGCGAGGGCGGGAGAAAAACTGTTTTTT.

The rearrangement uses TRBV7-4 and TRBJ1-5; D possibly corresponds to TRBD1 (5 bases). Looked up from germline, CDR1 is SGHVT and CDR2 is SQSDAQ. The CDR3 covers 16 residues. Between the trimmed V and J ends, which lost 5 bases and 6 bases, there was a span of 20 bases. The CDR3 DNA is TGTGCCAGCAGCCACACCGGGGCGGGGGGTTGTCAGCCCCAGCATTTT. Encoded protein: CASSHTGAGGCQPQHF.

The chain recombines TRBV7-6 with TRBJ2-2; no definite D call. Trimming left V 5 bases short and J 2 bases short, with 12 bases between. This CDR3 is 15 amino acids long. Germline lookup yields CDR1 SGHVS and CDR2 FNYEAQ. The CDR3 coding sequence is TGTGCCAGCAGCCCTCGAAATCTAAACACCGGGGAGCTGTTTTTT. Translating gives CASSPRNLNTGELFF.

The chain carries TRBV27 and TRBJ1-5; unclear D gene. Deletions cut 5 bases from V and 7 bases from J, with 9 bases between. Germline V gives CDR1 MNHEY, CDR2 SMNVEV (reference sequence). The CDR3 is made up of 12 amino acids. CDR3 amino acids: CASSPTAQPQHF. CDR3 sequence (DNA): TGTGCCAGCAGTCCCACAGCCCAGCCCCAGCATTTT.

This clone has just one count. CDR3 sequence: CASLGQGGQPQHF. CDR3 in DNA: TGTGCCAGTTTAGGACAGGGCGGCCAGCCCCAGCATTTT. V and J are TRBV2 and TRBJ1-5; the match to TRBD1 covers 8 bases. Germline assignment: CDR1 SNHLY and CDR2 FYNNEI. Trimming removed 9 bases from V and 7 bases from J; junction bases left unmatched: 8. This CDR3 has 13 amino acids.

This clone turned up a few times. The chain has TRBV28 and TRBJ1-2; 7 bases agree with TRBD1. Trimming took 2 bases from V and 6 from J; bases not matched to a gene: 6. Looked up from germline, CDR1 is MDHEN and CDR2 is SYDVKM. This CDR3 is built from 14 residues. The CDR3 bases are TGTGCCAGCAGTTTAGTGGCAGGGGGAAATGGCTACACCTTC. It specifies CASSLVAGGNGYTF.